This T cell receptor beta chain was captured by sequencing in a study of blood T cell repertoires in COVID-19. The CDR3 has 16 residues. J lost 1 base, V lost 5 bases, and 9 bases had no gene match. Germline V gene sequence: CDR1 SGHNT, CDR2 YYREEE (reference sequence). Some clones are missing from TCRdb's copy, which holds only in-frame ones; the method was immunoSEQ multiplex PCR. The repertoire consists of about 200,000 clones, with around 86% occurring once and the leading ten covering under 7%. The V call is TRBV5-4, the J call TRBJ2-4, with 7 nucleotides matching TRBD2. The sample taken for sequencing was peripheral blood. The source of this sequence is a man in his sixties who had recovered from COVID-19. CDR3 sequence (DNA): TGTGCCAGCAGTTGGGCGGGGGAGCGGGCCAAAAACATTCAGTACTTC. This codes for CASSWAGERAKNIQYF.